A selection of T cell receptor beta chains follows, all from one sample in a study of shared T cell receptors in the human thymus. Assay: immunoSEQ multiplex PCR; the TCRdb copy retains only in-frame clones and omits some. The sample yields hundreds of thousands of clones, about 89% seen once. Separately, the same data were catalogued under a study of human thymus T cells.

The sequencing sample was made of thymocytes. Receptor source: a boy in the first two years of life with a congenital heart defect. Each CDR3 is given with its conserved first and last residue. A D gene is named only where the DNA matches it firmly. Only some rows state a clone size, as once, few, many or a class for expanded clones.

J	D	size	V	DNA	CDR3
TRBJ2-3	TRBD2	.	TRBV7-9	TGTGCCAGCAGCCTCCGGACTAGCTTGATCACAGATACGCAGTATTTT	CASSLRTSLITDTQYF
TRBJ2-7	.	.	TRBV2	TGTGCCAGCAGTGAATCCCCCAGGCCTTTCTACTACGAGCAGTACTTC	CASSESPRPFYYEQYF
TRBJ2-7	TRBD2	.	TRBV7-9	TGTGCCAGCAGCTTAATAGCGGGACAAAACGAGCAGTACTTC	CASSLIAGQNEQYF
TRBJ2-4	.	.	TRBV28	TGTGCCAGCCGCCCCCCAGGGATAGCCAAAAACATTCAGTACTTC	CASRPPGIAKNIQYF
TRBJ2-3	.	.	TRBV4-1	TGCGCCAGCAGCCAAGACGTGGCTAGCTCCACAGATACGCAGTATTTT	CASSQDVASSTDTQYF
TRBJ2-2	.	.	TRBV7-2	TGTGCCAGCAGCTATCTCCCTGGGGAGCTGTTTTTT	CASSYLPGELFF
TRBJ2-3	.	.	TRBV7-9	TGTGCCAGCAGCTTTGGTACAGGTAGCACAGATACGCAGTATTTT	CASSFGTGSTDTQYF
TRBJ2-5	TRBD2	.	TRBV6-1	TGTGCCACCGCAGCGGGAGGAGGACAAGAGACCCAGTACTTC	CATAAGGGQETQYF
TRBJ2-7	TRBD2	.	TRBV7-2	TGTGCCAGCAGCTTAGTAGCGGGATTCAGCCACGAGCAGTACTTC	CASSLVAGFSHEQYF
TRBJ2-5	TRBD2	.	TRBV7-8	TGTGCCAGCAGCCGACTCCGGGGGGCCCAGTACTTC	CASSRLRGAQYF
TRBJ2-1	.	.	TRBV6-1	TGTGCCAGCAGTGCCGGCGGGTACAATGAGCAGTTCTTC	CASSAGGYNEQFF
TRBJ1-3	.	.	TRBV5-6	TGTGCCAGCAGCGTGGAGGTTAGGAGGGACTCTGGAAACACCATATATTTT	CASSVEVRRDSGNTIYF
TRBJ1-2	TRBD1	.	TRBV11-2	TGTGCCAGCAGCCGTTCCGGGACAGGGACGGGTGGCTACACCTTC	CASSRSGTGTGGYTF
TRBJ2-2	.	.	TRBV14	TGTGCCAGCAGCCAAGATTCGGGGAAACCCGGGGAGCTGTTTTTT	CASSQDSGKPGELFF
TRBJ2-7	.	.	TRBV25-1	TGTGCCAGCAGTGAATACGGCGGCACGGAGAAAACCCCGCGGGAGCAGTACTTC	CASSEYGGTEKTPREQYF
TRBJ2-5	.	.	TRBV4-3	TGCGCCAGCAGCCAAGTCAGGGAAAAGACCCAGTACTTC	CASSQVREKTQYF
TRBJ1-2	.	.	TRBV28	TGTGCCAGCACCTCACGCGGGCCCGGGTTTGGTGGCTACACCTTC	CASTSRGPGFGGYTF
TRBJ2-3	TRBD2	few	TRBV5-4	TGTGCCAGCAGCCTCGGGCCGGGACTACGGTACAGCACAGATACGCAGTATTTT	CASSLGPGLRYSTDTQYF
TRBJ2-7	TRBD2	.	TRBV10-2	TGCGCCAGCAGTGAACTAGCGGACCTATACGAGCAGTACTTC	CASSELADLYEQYF
TRBJ1-2	.	.	TRBV19	TGTGCCAGTAGGCAACAGGGTAGATCCACTAACTATGGCTACACCTTC	CASRQQGRSTNYGYTF
TRBJ1-1	.	.	TRBV10-3	TGTGCCATCAGTGAGACTCGAGGACACCCGAACACTGAAGCTTTCTTT	CAISETRGHPNTEAFF
TRBJ2-7	TRBD2	.	TRBV5-1	TGCGCCAGCAGCACCCTAGCGGCCCTGAACGGGGAGCAGTACTTC	CASSTLAALNGEQYF